The 30 T cell receptor beta chains in this list originate from one sample, sequenced in a study of T-cell memory formation after mild COVID-19. From the 5' RACE reads, TCRdb called clonotypes with MiXCR, one entry per CDR3 protein. The sample has about 430,000 distinct CDR3 sequences, more than 15% seen once. Sequenced sample: PBMCs or a T cell subset sorted from them (not recorded which). These receptors were collected from a man younger than 35 who had mild COVID-19 (a few samples of this study predate the infection). Cell type and time point are not known.

There are many counts of this clonotype. The rearrangement links TRBV18 to TRBJ1-2; D might be TRBD1 (6 bases). The CDR3 extends over 12 amino acids. Germline CDR1 KGHSH, CDR2 LQKENI. V lost 6 bases and J lost 8, with 13 bases in between. The CDR3 protein is CASSPDSRGYTF. In DNA form, the CDR3 reads TGTGCCAGCTCCCCGGACAGTAGGGGCTACACCTTC.

This clonotype has a handful of counts. The CDR3 loop is CASTPGSPGELFF. CDR3 in DNA: TGTGCCAGTACCCCAGGGTCGCCCGGGGAGCTGTTTTTT. The chain recombines TRBV19 with TRBJ2-2, with a tentative D call TRBD1 (5 bases). Germline V CDR1 and CDR2: LNHDA, SQIVND (reference sequence). There are 13 residues in the CDR3. Trimming shortened V by 7 bases and J by 6 bases, and 12 bases separated the two germline ends.

This clonotype was counted between two and nine times. The gene calls are TRBV5-6 and TRBJ1-5, with D perhaps TRBD1 (5 bases). The CDR3 loop spans 14 amino acids. The germline V gene encodes CDR1 SGHDT and CDR2 YYEEEE. Trimming removed 4 bases from V and 1 base from J, with 9 bases in between. The CDR3 is CASSTRQSNQPQHF. The CDR3 DNA reads TGTGCCAGCAGCACCAGACAGAGCAATCAGCCCCAGCATTTT.

J is TRBJ2-5 and V is TRBV11-2, with D perhaps TRBD1 (6 bases). V lost 7 bases and J lost 5, with 23 bases in between. Germline V gene sequence: CDR1 SGHAT, CDR2 FQNNGV. The CDR3 is 16 residues long. The CDR3 DNA sequence: TGTGCCAGCACTAGGGCGCTTCAGGGGTCGGTCGAGACCCAGTACTTC. Translation gives CASTRALQGSVETQYF.

This chain uses TRBV12-3 or TRBV12-4 with TRBJ1-1; D gene ambiguous. The CDR3 has 12 residues. The ends were cut back, 7 bases at V and 4 bases at J, with 10 bases in the middle. In DNA form, the CDR3 reads TGTGCCAGCATGCGCGGAGGCACTGAAGCTTTCTTT. This translates into CASMRGGTEAFF.

This clonotype came up a few times. The rearrangement joins TRBV7-2 to TRBJ2-3, with D possibly matching TRBD2 (6 bases). The CDR3 is 14 residues long. V was clipped by 6 bases and J by 5 bases, with 15 bases between them. CDR1 is SGHTA, CDR2 FQGNSA, per germline. The DNA of the CDR3 is TGTGCCAGCAGTCTAGCGTACTGGAAAGATACGCAGTATTTT. Its translation is CASSLAYWKDTQYF.

This clonotype was seen more than once but under ten times. This chain links TRBV7-9 with TRBJ1-2, with TRBD1 matching over 8 bases. Per germline, CDR1 SEHNR and CDR2 FQNEAQ (reference sequence). The length of the CDR3 is 17 residues. With 5 bases clipped from V and 3 bases from J, the junction kept 14 bases outside the gene matches. In DNA form, the CDR3 reads TGTGCCAGCAGCCCAAGGACAGGGCTGGGTCTGGACTATGGCTACACCTTC. Translation gives CASSPRTGLGLDYGYTF.

The chain employs TRBV24-1 and TRBJ2-2, with D hard to call. V lost 9 bases to trimming and J lost 9 bases, with 10 bases between them. The CDR3 is 11 residues long. CDR1 and CDR2 (germline): KGHDR, SFDVKD. The CDR3 sequence: CATSPGRELFF. DNA of the CDR3: TGTGCCACCTCGCCAGGTCGGGAGCTGTTTTTT.

The V call is TRBV4-3, the J call TRBJ1-3; D is unclear. Trimming shortened V by 0 bases and J by 3 bases, and 9 bases separated the two germline ends. This CDR3 has 15 residues. Looked up from germline, CDR1 is LGHNA and CDR2 is YSLEER. CDR3 loop: CASSQDIGNGNTIYF. Written as DNA, the CDR3 is TGCGCCAGCAGCCAAGATATCGGGAATGGAAACACCATATATTTT.

The rearrangement uses TRBV7-9 and TRBJ2-7; D unclear. Germline V lookup: CDR1 SEHNR, CDR2 FQNEAQ (reference sequence). The CDR3 runs 14 residues. Trimming took off 5 bases at V and 2 bases at J, with 13 bases between the two ends. The CDR3, as DNA: TGTGCCAGCAGCGAACAGAATCCCACCTACGAGCAGTACGTC. Amino acid sequence: CASSEQNPTYEQYV.

Many counts were recorded for this clonotype. The chain links TRBV29-1 to TRBJ2-1; D unclear. Germline values: CDR1 SQVTM, CDR2 ANQGSEA. The CDR3 loop spans 14 amino acids. Trimming stripped 3 bases from V and 0 bases from J, with 9 bases between. CDR3 sequence: CSVERRSSYNEQFF. The CDR3 coding sequence is TGCAGCGTTGAGCGACGTAGCTCCTACAATGAGCAGTTCTTC.

V gene TRBV7-2 combines with J gene TRBJ2-5; no clear D gene. The V end was cut by 5 bases, the J end by 5 bases, with 18 bases between. CDR1 SGHTA and CDR2 FQGNSA come from the germline V gene. The CDR3 is 15 amino acids. In DNA, the CDR3 is TGTGCCAGCAGCCCGGCCTTGCGGCGGTGGGAGACCCAGTACTTC. Protein: CASSPALRRWETQYF.

This rearrangement joins TRBV3-1 to TRBJ2-1, with TRBD2 identical over 7 bases. Trimming removed 1 base from V and 1 base from J; junction bases left unmatched: 4. The CDR3 length is 16 residues. CDR1 is LGHDT and CDR2 is YNNKEL in the germline V gene (reference sequence). Here the CDR3 reads CASSQVIGGSYNEQFF. The CDR3 nucleotides read TGTGCCAGCAGCCAAGTTATCGGGGGGTCCTACAATGAGCAGTTCTTC.

This clonotype came up a few times. The gene calls are TRBV15 and TRBJ2-1; no clear D gene. Germline lookup yields CDR1 LNHNV and CDR2 YYDKDF (reference sequence). The CDR3 runs to 14 residues. V lost 0 bases and J 4 bases, leaving 7 bases between the germline ends. This CDR3 reads CATSRDLAYNEQFF. CDR3 nucleotides: TGTGCCACCAGCAGAGATCTGGCGTACAATGAGCAGTTCTTC. The whole variable domain, filled in from reference TRBV15 and TRBJ2-1, reads DAMVIQNPRYQVTQFGKPVTLSCSQTLNHNVMYWYQQKSSQAPKLLFHYYDKDFNNEADTPDNFQSRRPNTSFCFLDIRSPGLGDTAMYLCATSRDLAYNEQFFGPGTRLTVL.

A few counts support this clonotype. The CDR3 region has the DNA TGCGCCAGCAGCCAAGGCAGGACCCCCCCGTTTTTT. It specifies CASSQGRTPPFF. The J gene is TRBJ1-4, the V gene TRBV4-1; D is ambiguous. V dropped 1 base and J dropped 16 bases, with 13 bases sitting between them. Germline CDR1 and CDR2: MGHRA and YSYEKL. The CDR3 loop spans 12 amino acids.

This clonotype occurred a few times. The rearrangement joins TRBV30 to TRBJ2-7; TRBD1 is a possible D gene (5 bases). The CDR3 has 13 residues. Germline loops: CDR1 GTSNPN, CDR2 SVGIG (reference sequence). Trimming removed 3 bases at V and 0 bases at J, with 9 bases between. CDR3 DNA sequence: TGTGCCTGGAGCACAGGTGCCTCCTACGAGCAGTACTTC. This sequence encodes CAWSTGASYEQYF.

This clonotype was seen many times. The CDR3 DNA reads TGCGCCAGCAGCTTGGAGGCGAGCGGGGAGCTGTTTTTT. Translated, it gives CASSLEASGELFF. V usage is TRBV5-1 and J usage is TRBJ2-2; D remains unclear. Germline V gives CDR1 SGHRS, CDR2 YFSETQ. Deletions cut 0 bases from V and 7 bases from J, with 7 bases between. The CDR3 contains 13 residues.

This clonotype was recorded at least ten times. At one boundary the junction diverges from the germline segment, which might be a read error. V is TRBV7-2 and J is TRBJ2-5; D is ambiguous. The CDR3 spans 13 residues. Germline V gives CDR1 SGHTA, CDR2 FQGNSA. The chain's CDR3 is CASSSGRQETQYF. CDR3 bases: TGCGCCAGCAGCTCTGGCAGACAAGAGACCCAGTACTTC. Full variable domain (rest looked up from reference TRBV7-2 and TRBJ2-5): GAGVSQSPSNKVTEKGKDVELRCDPISGHTALYWYRQSLGQGLEFLIYFQGNSAPDKSGLPSDRFSAERTGGSVSTLTIQRTQQEDSAVYLCASSSGRQETQYFGPGTRLLVL.

The chain carries TRBV6-5 and TRBJ2-1, with D perhaps TRBD2 (6 bases). Looked up from germline, CDR1 is MNHEY and CDR2 is SVGAGI. The CDR3 is 14 residues long. With 5 bases removed from V and 5 bases from J, the gap between germline ends came to 13 bases. The CDR3 DNA reads TGTGCCAGCAGTATGGCGGGGCGGGACAATGAGCAGTTCTTC. It translates to CASSMAGRDNEQFF.

This clonotype was seen a few times. V usage is TRBV14 and J usage is TRBJ1-2; D is uncertain. Germline lookup yields CDR1 SGHDN and CDR2 FVKESK. The CDR3 contains 14 residues. Trimming shortened V by 0 bases and J by 1 base, and 6 bases separated the two germline ends. CDR3 DNA: TGTGCCAGCAGCCAAGATTCGATTAACTATGGCTACACCTTC. Translating it yields CASSQDSINYGYTF.

This clonotype turned up a few times. The V and J genes are TRBV10-1 and TRBJ2-5, with D tentatively TRBD2 (6 bases). V was trimmed by 0 bases and J by 7 bases, leaving 9 bases between them. The CDR3 spans 13 residues. Germline V gene lookup returns CDR1 WNHNN and CDR2 SYGVQD (reference sequence). This CDR3 reads CASSESFSGTQYF. The CDR3 DNA is TGCGCCAGCAGTGAGTCCTTTAGCGGGACCCAGTACTTC.

The V and J genes are TRBV4-2 and TRBJ2-2, with 7 bases matching TRBD2. This CDR3 has 18 amino acids. The germline V gene has CDR1 LGHNA and CDR2 YNFKEQ. V lost 2 bases to trimming and J lost 6 bases; unmatched junction nucleotides: 15. The CDR3 DNA sequence: TGTGCCAGCAGCCAAAGATTGGGGCTGGCTGCGGGGGCCGGGGAGCTGTTTTTT. It encodes CASSQRLGLAAGAGELFF.

This clonotype was counted between two and nine times. The chain joins TRBV6-1 to TRBJ2-3; TRBD2 matches at 11 bases. V was clipped by 0 bases and J by 6 bases; unmatched bases: 5. The CDR3 totals 16 residues. CDR1 and CDR2 (germline): MNHNS, SASEGT. In DNA, the CDR3 is TGTGCCAGCAGTGAAGCTAGCGGGGGGGCCAGGGATACGCAGTATTTT. Protein product: CASSEASGGARDTQYF.

This clonotype was seen only a few times. V is TRBV5-1 and J is TRBJ1-1, with a tentative D call TRBD1 (5 bases). Germline V gene data show CDR1 as SGHRS and CDR2 as YFSETQ. Deletions cut 3 bases from V and 0 bases from J, with 12 bases between. The CDR3 contains 15 residues. The DNA of the CDR3 is TGCGCCAGCAGCTCTACAGGAGACCTGAACACTGAAGCTTTCTTT. This codes for CASSSTGDLNTEAFF.

The rearrangement uses TRBV7-9 and TRBJ2-1; D is unclear. V was clipped by 1 base and J by 3 bases, with 16 bases between them. This CDR3 has 17 residues. Per the germline V gene, CDR1 is SEHNR and CDR2 is FQNEAQ (reference sequence). The CDR3 sequence: CASSLGETPIGYNEQFF. CDR3 DNA sequence: TGTGCCAGCAGCTTAGGGGAAACACCGATAGGCTACAATGAGCAGTTCTTC.

This clonotype was found many times. This chain joins TRBV5-1 and TRBJ2-3; D not certain. V lost 4 bases, J lost 1 base, and 13 bases lay in between. This CDR3 comprises 15 residues. Germline V gene lookup returns CDR1 SGHRS and CDR2 YFSETQ. In DNA, the CDR3 is TGCGCCAGCAGCCCGGCAAGCATACGCACAGATACGCAGTATTTT. Its translation is CASSPASIRTDTQYF.

This clonotype turned up a few times. The V and J genes are TRBV20-1 and TRBJ2-1; 9 bases agree with TRBD2. Germline assignment: CDR1 DFQATT and CDR2 SNEGSKA (reference sequence). This CDR3 spans 14 amino acids. V lost 3 bases, J lost 3 bases, and 3 bases stayed unmatched. Here the CDR3 reads CSARSGGLYNEQFF. For the CDR3, the DNA is TGCAGTGCTAGGAGCGGGGGGCTCTACAATGAGCAGTTCTTC.

V gene TRBV5-1 combines with J gene TRBJ1-1; D remains ambiguous. V was pared by 3 bases and J by 0 bases, with 6 bases between. This CDR3 contains 13 residues. In germline, CDR1 is SGHRS, CDR2 YFSETQ. The chain's CDR3 is CASSSKVNTEAFF. CDR3 coding DNA: TGCGCCAGCAGCTCAAAGGTGAACACTGAAGCTTTCTTT. Supplemented by reference TRBV5-1 and TRBJ1-1, the full variable domain reads KAGVTQTPRYLIKTRGQQVTLSCSPISGHRSVSWYQQTPGQGLQFLFEYFSETQRNKGNFPGRFSGRQFSNSRSEMNVSTLELGDSALYLCASSSKVNTEAFFGQGTRLTVV.

This clonotype was detected a few times. The CDR3 loop reads CASKMVSGANVLTF. CDR3 bases: TGCGCCAGCAAAATGGTCTCTGGGGCCAACGTCCTGACTTTC. The rearrangement joins TRBV10-2 to TRBJ2-6, with D unclear. The V end was cut by 7 bases, the J end by 0 bases, with 7 bases between. CDR3 length equals 14 residues. The germline V gene has CDR1 WSHSY and CDR2 SAAADI.

The rearrangement links TRBV4-3 to TRBJ2-1, with D unresolved. V gave up 1 base and J gave up 8 bases, with 12 bases separating them. CDR1 and CDR2 from the germline V gene are LGHNA and YSLEER. There are 14 residues in the CDR3. In DNA, the CDR3 is TGCGCCAGCAGCCAAGGTCGTGGGTCGCATGAGCAGTTCTTC. This gives the protein CASSQGRGSHEQFF.